The present T cell receptor (beta chain) was sequenced within a study of beta chain bispecific antibodies for T cell cancers (dated by TCRdb to the early 2020s). With regard to the full study: T cells from healthy donors were cocultured with T cell leukemia lines in the presence of bispecific antibodies, after which the depletion of each TRBV family was measured by TRBV sequencing of the surviving cells. Surface TRBV12 (TRBV12-3) was expressed on Jurkat cells, and surface TRBV5-5 was expressed on HPB-ALL cells.

T cells were expanded from blood mononuclear cells for 2 to 4 days using either anti-CD3 antibody OKT3 or CD3/CD28 Dynabeads. The culture conditions for expanded T cells were RPMI 1640 plus 10% fetal bovine serum, recombinant human IL-2 (approximately 100 IU/ml) and IL-7 (roughly 4.5 ng/ml). Each coculture contained approximately 5 x 10^4 normal T cells, approximately 5 x 10^4 target cells and bispecific antibody in around 110 ul and was incubated for around 16 hours at 37 degrees C. Each bispecific antibody consisted of two single-chain variable fragments expressed in a single-chain diabody format with a His tag. Effector T cells were obtained from healthy human donors, and peripheral blood mononuclear cells were isolated from leukapheresis samples by Ficoll density gradient centrifugation. Study-wide conclusions, independent of this receptor: Cross-reactivity of the anti-TRBV5-5 antibody with TRBV5-6 was attributed to high sequence similarity between the two genes. Every sequenced sample was a mix of normal T cells and leukemia cell line cells, and most of the targeted TRBV signal originated from the leukemia cells instead of the normal T cells.

Unique molecular identifier barcodes were built into the libraries and used for clonotype quantification. Qiagen AllPrep DNA/RNA Micro kits were used to isolate total RNA, and an Agilent TapeStation was used to check RNA quality. TCR beta libraries were constructed by 5' RACE, in which cDNA synthesis was followed by two PCR steps with TCR beta constant-region gene-specific primers. Sequencing of the TCR beta libraries was done on an Illumina MiSeq platform. Processing in the source paper ran as follows. MIGEC, MiXCR and VDJtools were used to process the reads. To get a clonotype's frequency, the unique molecular identifiers belonging to that clonotype were divided by all unique molecular identifiers in the sample. Any TRBV gene that IMGT lists as a pseudogene or open reading frame, and is therefore nonfunctional, such as TRBV1, TRBV12-1 and TRBV21, was left out. TCRdb reanalyzed the raw reads on its own, using fastp at Q25 for trimming and MiXCR for clone calling, and kept in-frame beta chains. Rows with one shared CDR3 protein collapse into an entry with the most common genes and DNA. The V and J calls were determined by TCRdb, not by the authors. The sample table holds more than 15,000 distinct CDR3 sequences, of which about 2.2% were seen once. Together, the top ten hold 6.9% of the sample.

This clonotype is labeled medium-sized (0.01 to 0.1%). The clone's antigen remains unknown. Base qualities are not provided; no much larger clone lies one nucleotide away. The CDR1 and CDR2 encoded by the germline V gene (reference sequence) are DFQATT and SNEGSKA. From cysteine to phenylalanine, the CDR3 is 15 amino acids long. Only the CDR3 DNA is retained, 45 bases long and in frame from the first base. V is clipped by 6 bases and J by 7 bases, and the sequence between their germline boundaries is 24 bases long. Sequencing was carried out using healthy donor T cells cultured with leukemia cells. This receptor was identified in a human donor in good health. Some clones in this sample may be carry-over from other donors' samples. Recombination linked TRBV20-1 to TRBJ1-2; TRBD1 is perhaps the D gene, given 6 matching bases. The CDR3 region has the sequence CSAPRHATGHLGYTF. Read as DNA, the sequence is TGCAGTGCCCCGAGGCATGCTACGGGACACCTTGGCTACACCTTC.